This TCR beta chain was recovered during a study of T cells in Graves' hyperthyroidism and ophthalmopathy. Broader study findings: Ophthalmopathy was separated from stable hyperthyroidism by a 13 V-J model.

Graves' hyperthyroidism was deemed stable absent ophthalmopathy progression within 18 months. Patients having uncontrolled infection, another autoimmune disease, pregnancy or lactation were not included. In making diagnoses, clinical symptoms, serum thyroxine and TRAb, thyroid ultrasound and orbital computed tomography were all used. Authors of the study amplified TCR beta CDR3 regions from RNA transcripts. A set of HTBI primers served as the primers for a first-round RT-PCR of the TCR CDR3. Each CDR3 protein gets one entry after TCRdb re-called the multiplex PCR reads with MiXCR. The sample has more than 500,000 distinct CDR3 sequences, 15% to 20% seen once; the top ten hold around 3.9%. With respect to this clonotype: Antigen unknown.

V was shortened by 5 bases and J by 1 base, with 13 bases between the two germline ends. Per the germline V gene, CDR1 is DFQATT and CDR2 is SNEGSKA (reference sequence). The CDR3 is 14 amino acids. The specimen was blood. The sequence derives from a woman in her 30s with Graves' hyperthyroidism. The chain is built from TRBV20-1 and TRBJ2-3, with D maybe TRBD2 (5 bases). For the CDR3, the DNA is TGCAGTGCTTCCCCCCGGACTGGCACAGATACGCAGTATTTT. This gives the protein CSASPRTGTDTQYF.